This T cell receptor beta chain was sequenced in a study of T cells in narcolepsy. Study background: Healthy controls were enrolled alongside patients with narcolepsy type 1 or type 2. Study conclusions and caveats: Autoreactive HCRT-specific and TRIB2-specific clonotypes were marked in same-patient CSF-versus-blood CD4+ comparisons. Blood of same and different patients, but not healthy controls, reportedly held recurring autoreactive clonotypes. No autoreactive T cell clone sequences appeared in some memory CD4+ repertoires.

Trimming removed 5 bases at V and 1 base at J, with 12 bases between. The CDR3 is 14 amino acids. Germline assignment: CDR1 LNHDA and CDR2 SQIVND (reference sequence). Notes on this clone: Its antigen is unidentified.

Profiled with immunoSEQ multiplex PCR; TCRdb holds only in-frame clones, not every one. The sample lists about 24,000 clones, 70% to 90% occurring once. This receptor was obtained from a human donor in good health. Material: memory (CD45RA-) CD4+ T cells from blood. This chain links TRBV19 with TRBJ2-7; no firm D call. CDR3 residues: CASSSRVLSYEQYF. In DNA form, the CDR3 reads TGTGCCAGTAGTTCCCGGGTCTTGTCCTACGAGCAGTACTTC.